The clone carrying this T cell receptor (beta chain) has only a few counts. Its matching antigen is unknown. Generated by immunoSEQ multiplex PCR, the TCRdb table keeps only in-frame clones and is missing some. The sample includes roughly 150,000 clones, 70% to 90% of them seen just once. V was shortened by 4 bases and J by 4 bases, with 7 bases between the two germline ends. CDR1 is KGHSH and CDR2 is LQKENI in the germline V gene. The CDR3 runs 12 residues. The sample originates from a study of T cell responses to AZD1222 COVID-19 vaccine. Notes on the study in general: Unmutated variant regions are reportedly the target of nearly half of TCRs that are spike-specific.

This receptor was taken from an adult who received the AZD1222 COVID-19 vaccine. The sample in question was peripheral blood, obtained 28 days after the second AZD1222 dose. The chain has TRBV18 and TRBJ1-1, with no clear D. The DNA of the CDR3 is TGTGCCAGCTCACAGGGTGCCACTGAAGCTTTCTTT. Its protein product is CASSQGATEAFF.